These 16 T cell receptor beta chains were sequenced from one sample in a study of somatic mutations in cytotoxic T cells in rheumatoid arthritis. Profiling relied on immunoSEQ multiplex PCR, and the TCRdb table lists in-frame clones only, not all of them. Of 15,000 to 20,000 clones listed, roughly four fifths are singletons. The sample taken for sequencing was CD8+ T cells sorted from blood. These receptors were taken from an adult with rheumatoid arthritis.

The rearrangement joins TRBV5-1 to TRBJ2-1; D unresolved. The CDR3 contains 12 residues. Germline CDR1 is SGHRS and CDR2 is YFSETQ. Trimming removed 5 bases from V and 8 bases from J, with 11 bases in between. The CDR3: CASRVVGDEQFF. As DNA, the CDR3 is TGCGCCAGCAGAGTCGTGGGCGATGAGCAGTTCTTC.

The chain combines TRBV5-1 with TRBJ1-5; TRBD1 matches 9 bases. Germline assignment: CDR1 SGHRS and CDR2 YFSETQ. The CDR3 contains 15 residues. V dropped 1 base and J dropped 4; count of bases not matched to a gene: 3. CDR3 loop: CASSLSGQGNQPQHF. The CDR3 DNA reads TGCGCCAGCAGCTTGTCCGGACAGGGGAATCAGCCCCAGCATTTT. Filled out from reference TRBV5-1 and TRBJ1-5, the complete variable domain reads KAGVTQTPRYLIKTRGQQVTLSCSPISGHRSVSWYQQTPGQGLQFLFEYFSETQRNKGNFPGRFSGRQFSNSRSEMNVSTLELGDSALYLCASSLSGQGNQPQHFGDGTRLSIL.

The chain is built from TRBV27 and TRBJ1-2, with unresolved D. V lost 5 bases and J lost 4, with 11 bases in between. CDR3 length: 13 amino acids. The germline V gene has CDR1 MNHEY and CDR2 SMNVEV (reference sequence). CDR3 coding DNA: TGTGCCAGCAGTCCATCGGATAGCTATGGCTACACCTTC. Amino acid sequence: CASSPSDSYGYTF.

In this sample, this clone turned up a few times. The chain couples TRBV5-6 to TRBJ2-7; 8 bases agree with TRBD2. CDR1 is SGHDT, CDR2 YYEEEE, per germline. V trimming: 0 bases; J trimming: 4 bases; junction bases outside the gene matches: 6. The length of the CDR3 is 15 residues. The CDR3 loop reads CASSLGVAGRYEQYF. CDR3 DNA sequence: TGTGCCAGCAGCTTGGGCGTAGCGGGACGATACGAGCAGTACTTC. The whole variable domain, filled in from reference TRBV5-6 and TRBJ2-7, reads DAGVTQSPTHLIKTRGQQVTLRCSPKSGHDTVSWYQQALGQGPQFIFQYYEEEERQRGNFPDRFSGHQFPNYSSELNVNALLLGDSALYLCASSLGVAGRYEQYFGPGTRLTVT.

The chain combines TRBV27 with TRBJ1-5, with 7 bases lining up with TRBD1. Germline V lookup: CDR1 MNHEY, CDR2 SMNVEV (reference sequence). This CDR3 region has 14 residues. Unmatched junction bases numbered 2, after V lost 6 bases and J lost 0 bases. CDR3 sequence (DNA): TGTGCCAGCAGGACAGGGATTAGCAATCAGCCCCAGCATTTT. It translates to CASRTGISNQPQHF.

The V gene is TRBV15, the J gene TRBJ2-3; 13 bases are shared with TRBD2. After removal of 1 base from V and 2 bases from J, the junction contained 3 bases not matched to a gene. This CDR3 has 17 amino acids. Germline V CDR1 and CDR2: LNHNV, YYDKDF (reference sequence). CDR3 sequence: CATSRVGTSGNTDTQYF. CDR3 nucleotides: TGTGCCACCAGCAGAGTGGGGACTAGCGGGAACACAGATACGCAGTATTTT.

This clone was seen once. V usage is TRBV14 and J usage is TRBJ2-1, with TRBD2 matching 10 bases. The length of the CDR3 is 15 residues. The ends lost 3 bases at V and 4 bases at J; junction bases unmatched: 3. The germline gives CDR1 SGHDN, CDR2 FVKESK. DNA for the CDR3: TGTGCCAGCAGCCACACTAGCGGGGTTTACAATGAGCAGTTCTTC. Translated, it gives CASSHTSGVYNEQFF.

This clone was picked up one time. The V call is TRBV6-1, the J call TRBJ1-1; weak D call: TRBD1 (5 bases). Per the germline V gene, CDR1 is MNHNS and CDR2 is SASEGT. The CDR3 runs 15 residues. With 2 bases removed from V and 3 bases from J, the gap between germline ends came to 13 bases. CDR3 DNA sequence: TGTGCCAGCAGTGAACTGGGAGGGGTCGACACTGAAGCTTTCTTT. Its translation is CASSELGGVDTEAFF.

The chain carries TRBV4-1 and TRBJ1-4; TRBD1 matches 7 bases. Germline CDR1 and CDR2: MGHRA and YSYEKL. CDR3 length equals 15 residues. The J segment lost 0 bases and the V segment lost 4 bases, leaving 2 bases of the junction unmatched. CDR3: CASSPGTATNEKLFF. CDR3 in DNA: TGCGCCAGCAGCCCTGGGACAGCAACTAATGAAAAACTGTTTTTT.

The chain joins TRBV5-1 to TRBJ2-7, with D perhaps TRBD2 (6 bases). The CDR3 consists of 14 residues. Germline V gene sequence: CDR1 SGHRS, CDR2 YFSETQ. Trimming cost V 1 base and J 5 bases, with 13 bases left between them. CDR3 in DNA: TGCGCCAGCAGCTTGAGGTGGAGGGACCACGAGCAGTACTTC. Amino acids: CASSLRWRDHEQYF. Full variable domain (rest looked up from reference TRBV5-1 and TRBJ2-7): KAGVTQTPRYLIKTRGQQVTLSCSPISGHRSVSWYQQTPGQGLQFLFEYFSETQRNKGNFPGRFSGRQFSNSRSEMNVSTLELGDSALYLCASSLRWRDHEQYFGPGTRLTVT.

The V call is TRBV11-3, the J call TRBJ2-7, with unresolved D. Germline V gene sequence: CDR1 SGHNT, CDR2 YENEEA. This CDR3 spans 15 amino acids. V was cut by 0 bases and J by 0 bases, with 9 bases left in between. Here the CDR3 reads CASSLDRFYSYEQYF. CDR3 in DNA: TGTGCCAGCAGCTTAGACAGGTTCTACTCCTACGAGCAGTACTTC.

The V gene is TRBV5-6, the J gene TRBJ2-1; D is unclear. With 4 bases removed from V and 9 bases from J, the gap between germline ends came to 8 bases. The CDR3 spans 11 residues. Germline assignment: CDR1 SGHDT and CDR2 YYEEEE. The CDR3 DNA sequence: TGTGCCAGCAGCGAGGCACTTGAGCAGTTCTTC. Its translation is CASSEALEQFF.

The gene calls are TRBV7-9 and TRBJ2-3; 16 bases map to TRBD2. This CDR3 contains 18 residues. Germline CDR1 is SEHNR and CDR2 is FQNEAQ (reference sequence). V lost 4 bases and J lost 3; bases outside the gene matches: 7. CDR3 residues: CASSWGLAGGQPTDTQYF. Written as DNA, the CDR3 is TGTGCCAGCAGCTGGGGACTAGCGGGGGGGCAACCAACAGATACGCAGTATTTT.

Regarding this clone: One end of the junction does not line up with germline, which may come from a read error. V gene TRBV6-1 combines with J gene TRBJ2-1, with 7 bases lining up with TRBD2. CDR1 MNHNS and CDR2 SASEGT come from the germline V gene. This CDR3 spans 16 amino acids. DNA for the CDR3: TGTGCCAGCAGTGAAGCGGCAGGGAGGGGAGGGAAAGGCAGCGTCTTC. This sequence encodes CASSEAAGRGGKGSVF.

The CDR3 reads CASSDRGIYEQYF. The CDR3 region has the DNA TGTGCCAGCAGTGACAGGGGGATCTACGAGCAGTACTTC. The chain couples TRBV2 to TRBJ2-7, with TRBD1 matching 7 bases. CDR1 is SNHLY and CDR2 is FYNNEI in the germline V gene. This CDR3 region has 13 residues. Germline trimming cut 3 bases from V and 3 bases from J; bases unmatched to any gene: 2.

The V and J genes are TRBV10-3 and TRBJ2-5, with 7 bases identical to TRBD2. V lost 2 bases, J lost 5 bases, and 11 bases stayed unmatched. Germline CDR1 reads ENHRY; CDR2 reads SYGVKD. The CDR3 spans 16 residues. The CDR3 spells CAISEPHGLEGETQYF. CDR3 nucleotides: TGTGCCATCAGTGAGCCGCACGGACTAGAAGGGGAGACCCAGTACTTC.